This T cell receptor (beta chain) is from a study of early T cells in non-severe SARS-CoV-2 infection. Germline values: CDR1 SQVTM, CDR2 ANQGSEA. Losses at the gene ends were 4 bases for V and 4 bases for J; bases not matched to a gene: 10. There are 15 residues in the CDR3. At least ten counts were recorded for this clonotype. MiXCR, applied by TCRdb to the 5' RACE reads, yields one record per CDR3 protein. The data contain approximately 47,000 distinct CDR3 sequences, 6.2% of them seen just once; the ten biggest clones take up 5.5% to 8%. The V gene is TRBV29-1, the J gene TRBJ1-1; 9 bases map to TRBD1. Sample: whole blood, taken at baseline. This TCR was recovered from an adult who was a healthcare worker with PCR-confirmed SARS-CoV-2 infection or an uninfected control (not recorded which). CDR3 DNA sequence: TGCAGCGTTGCCTACGGGACAGGGAGAAGCACTGAAGCTTTCTTT. Translation gives CSVAYGTGRSTEAFF.